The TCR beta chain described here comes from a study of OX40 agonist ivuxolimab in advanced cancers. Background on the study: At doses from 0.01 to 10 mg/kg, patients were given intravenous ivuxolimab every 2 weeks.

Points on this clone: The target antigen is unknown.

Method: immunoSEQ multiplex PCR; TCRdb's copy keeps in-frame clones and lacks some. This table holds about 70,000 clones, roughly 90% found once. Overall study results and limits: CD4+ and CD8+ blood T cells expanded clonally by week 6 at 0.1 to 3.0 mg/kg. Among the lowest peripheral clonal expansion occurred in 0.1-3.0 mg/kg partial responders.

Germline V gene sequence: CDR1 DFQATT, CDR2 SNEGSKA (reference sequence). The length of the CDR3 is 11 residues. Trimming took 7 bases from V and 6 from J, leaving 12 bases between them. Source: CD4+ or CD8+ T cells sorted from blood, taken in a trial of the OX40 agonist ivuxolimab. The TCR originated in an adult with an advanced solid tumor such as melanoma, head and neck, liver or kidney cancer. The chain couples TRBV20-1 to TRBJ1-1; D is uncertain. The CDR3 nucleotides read TGCAGTGTTCCGACCCGGGCTGAAGCTTTCTTT. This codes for CSVPTRAEAFF.